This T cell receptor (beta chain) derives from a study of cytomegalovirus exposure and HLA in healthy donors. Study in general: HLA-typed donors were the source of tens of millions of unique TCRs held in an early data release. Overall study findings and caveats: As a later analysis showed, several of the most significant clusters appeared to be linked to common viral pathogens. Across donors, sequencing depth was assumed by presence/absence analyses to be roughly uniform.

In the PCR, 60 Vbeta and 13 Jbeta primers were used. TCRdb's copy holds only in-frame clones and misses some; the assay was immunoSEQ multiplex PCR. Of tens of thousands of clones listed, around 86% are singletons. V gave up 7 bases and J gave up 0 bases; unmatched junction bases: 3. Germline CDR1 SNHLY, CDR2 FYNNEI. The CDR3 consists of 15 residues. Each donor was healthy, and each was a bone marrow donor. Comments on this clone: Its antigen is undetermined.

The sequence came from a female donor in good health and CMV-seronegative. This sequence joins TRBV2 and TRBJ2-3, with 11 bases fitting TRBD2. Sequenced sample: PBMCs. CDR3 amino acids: CASTRLAGSTDTQYF. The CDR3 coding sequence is TGTGCCAGCACGAGACTAGCGGGGAGCACAGATACGCAGTATTTT. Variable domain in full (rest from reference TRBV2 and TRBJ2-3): EPEVTQTPSHQVTQMGQEVILRCVPISNHLYFYWYRQILGQKVEFLVSFYNNEISEKSEIFDDQFSVERPDGSNFTLKIRSTKLEDSAMYFCASTRLAGSTDTQYFGPGTRLTVL.